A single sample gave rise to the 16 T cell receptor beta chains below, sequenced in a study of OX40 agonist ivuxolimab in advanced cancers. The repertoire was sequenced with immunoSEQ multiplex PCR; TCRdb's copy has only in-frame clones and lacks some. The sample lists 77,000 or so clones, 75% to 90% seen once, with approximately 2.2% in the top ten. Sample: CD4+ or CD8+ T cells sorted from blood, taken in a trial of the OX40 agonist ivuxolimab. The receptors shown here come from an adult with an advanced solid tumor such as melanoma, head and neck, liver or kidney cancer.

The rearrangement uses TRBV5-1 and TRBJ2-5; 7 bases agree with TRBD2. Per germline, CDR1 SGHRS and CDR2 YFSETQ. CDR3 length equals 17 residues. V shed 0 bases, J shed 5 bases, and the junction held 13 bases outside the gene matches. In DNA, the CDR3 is TGCGCCAGCAGCTTGGGGACCCGGGCGGGAGATGGGGAGACCCAGTACTTC. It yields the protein CASSLGTRAGDGETQYF.

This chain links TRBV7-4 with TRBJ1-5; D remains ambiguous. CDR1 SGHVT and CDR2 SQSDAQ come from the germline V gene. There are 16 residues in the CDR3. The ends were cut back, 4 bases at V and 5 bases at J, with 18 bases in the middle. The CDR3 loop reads CASSSQDRDRYQPQHF. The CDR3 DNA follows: TGTGCCAGCAGCTCCCAAGACCGGGATCGATATCAGCCCCAGCATTTT.

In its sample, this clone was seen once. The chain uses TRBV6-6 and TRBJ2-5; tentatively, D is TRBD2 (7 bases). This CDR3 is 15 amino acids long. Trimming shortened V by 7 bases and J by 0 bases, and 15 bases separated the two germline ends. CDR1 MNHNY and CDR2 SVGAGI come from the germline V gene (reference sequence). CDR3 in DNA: TGTGCCAGCATCCCTAGGGGGGGGTACCAAGAGACCCAGTACTTC. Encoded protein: CASIPRGGYQETQYF.

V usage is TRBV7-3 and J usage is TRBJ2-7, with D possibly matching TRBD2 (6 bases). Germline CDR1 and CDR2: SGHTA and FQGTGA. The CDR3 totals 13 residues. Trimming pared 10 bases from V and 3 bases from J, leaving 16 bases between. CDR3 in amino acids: CATAGQGDYEQYF. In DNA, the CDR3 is TGTGCCACTGCGGGGCAGGGTGACTACGAGCAGTACTTC.

The CDR3 sequence: CASSFDRVRVEQYF. In DNA form, the CDR3 reads TGTGCCAGCAGTTTTGACAGGGTGAGAGTCGAGCAGTACTTC. The V gene is TRBV28, the J gene TRBJ2-7; 7 bases match TRBD1. This CDR3 contains 14 residues. The junction had 8 bases not matched to a gene; V was cut back by 3 bases and J by 6 bases. CDR1 and CDR2 (germline): MDHEN, SYDVKM.

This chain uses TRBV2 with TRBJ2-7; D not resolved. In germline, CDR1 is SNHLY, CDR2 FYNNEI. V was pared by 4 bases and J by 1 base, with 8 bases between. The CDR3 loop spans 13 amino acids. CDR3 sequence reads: CASSVTASYEQYF. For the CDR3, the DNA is TGTGCCAGCAGTGTGACGGCTTCCTACGAGCAGTACTTC.

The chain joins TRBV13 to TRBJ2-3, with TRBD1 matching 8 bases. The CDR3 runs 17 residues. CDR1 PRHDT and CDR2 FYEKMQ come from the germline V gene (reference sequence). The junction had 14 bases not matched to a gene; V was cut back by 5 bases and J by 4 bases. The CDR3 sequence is CASSEPGGRVKSDTQYF. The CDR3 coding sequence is TGTGCCAGCAGCGAACCAGGGGGCAGGGTTAAGTCAGATACGCAGTATTTT.

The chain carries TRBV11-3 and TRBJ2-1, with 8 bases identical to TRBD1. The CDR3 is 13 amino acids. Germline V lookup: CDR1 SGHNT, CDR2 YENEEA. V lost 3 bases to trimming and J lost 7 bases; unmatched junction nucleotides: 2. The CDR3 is CASSLTGVNEQFF. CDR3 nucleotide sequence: TGTGCCAGCAGCTTGACAGGGGTTAATGAGCAGTTCTTC.

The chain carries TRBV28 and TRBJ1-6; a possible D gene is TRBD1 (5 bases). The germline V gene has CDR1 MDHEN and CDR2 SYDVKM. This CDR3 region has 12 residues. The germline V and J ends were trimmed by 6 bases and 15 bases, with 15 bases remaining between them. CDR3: CASSRVNSGLHF. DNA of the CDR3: TGTGCCAGCAGCAGGGTGAATTCAGGCCTCCACTTT.

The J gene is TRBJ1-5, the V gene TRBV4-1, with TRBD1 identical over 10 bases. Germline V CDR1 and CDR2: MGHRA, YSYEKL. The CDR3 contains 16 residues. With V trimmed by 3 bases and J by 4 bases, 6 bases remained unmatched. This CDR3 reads CASSQDRGGLNQPQHF. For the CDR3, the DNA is TGCGCCAGCAGCCAGGACAGGGGGGGATTAAATCAGCCCCAGCATTTT.

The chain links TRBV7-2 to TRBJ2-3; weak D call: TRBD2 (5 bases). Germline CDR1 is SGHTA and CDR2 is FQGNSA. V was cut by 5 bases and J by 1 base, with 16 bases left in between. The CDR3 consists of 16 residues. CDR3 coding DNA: TGTGCCAGCAGCGCGTACAGCCTAGCCGGCACAGATACGCAGTATTTT. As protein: CASSAYSLAGTDTQYF.

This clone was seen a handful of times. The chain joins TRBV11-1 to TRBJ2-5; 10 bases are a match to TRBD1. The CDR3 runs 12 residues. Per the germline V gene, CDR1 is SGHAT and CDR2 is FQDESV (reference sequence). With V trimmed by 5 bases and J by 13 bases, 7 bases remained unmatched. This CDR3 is CASSQGQGTLYF. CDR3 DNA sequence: TGTGCCAGCAGCCAGGGACAGGGGACACTGTACTTC.

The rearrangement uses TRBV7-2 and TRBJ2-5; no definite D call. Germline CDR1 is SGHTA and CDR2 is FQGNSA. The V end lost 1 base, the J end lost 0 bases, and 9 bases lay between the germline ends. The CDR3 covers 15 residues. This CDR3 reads CASSLDGSDQETQYF. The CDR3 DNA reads TGTGCCAGCAGCTTAGATGGGTCAGACCAAGAGACCCAGTACTTC.

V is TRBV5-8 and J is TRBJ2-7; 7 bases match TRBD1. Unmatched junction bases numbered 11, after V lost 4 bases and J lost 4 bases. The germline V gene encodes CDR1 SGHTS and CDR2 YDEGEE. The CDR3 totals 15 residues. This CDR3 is CASSLVNRGGYEQYF. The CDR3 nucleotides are TGTGCCAGCAGCCTAGTCAACAGGGGCGGGTACGAGCAGTACTTC.

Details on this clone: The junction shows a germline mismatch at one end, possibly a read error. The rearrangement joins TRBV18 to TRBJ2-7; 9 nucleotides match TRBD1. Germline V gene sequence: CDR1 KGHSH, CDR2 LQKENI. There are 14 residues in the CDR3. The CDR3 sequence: CTSSRRTGEGEQYF. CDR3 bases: TGTACCAGCTCACGCCGGACAGGGGAAGGCGAGCAGTACTTC. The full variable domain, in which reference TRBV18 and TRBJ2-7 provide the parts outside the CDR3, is NAGVMQNPRHLVRRRGQEARLRCSPMKGHSHVYWYRQLPEEGLKFMVYLQKENIIDESGMPKERFSAEFPKEGPSILRIQQVVRGDSAAYFCTSSRRTGEGEQYFGPGTRLTVT.

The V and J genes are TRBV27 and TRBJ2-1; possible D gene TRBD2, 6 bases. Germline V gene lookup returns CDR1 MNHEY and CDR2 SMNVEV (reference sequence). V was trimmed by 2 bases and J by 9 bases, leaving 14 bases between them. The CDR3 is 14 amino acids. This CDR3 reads CASSLGGRQFEQFF. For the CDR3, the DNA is TGTGCCAGCAGTTTAGGAGGGCGGCAGTTTGAGCAGTTCTTC.